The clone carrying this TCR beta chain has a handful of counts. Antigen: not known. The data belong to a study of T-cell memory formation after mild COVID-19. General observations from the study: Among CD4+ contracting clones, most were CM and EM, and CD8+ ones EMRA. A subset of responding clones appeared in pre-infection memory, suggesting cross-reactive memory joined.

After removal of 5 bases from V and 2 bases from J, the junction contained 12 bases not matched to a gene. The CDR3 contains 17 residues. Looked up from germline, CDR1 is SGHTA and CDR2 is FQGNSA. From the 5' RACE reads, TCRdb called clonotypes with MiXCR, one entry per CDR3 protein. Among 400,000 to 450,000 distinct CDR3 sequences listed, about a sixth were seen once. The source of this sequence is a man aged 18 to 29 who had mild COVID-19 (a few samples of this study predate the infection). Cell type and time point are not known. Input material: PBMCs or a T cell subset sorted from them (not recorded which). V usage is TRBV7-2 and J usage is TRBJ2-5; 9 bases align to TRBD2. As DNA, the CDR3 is TGTGCCAGCAGCATCTCGTCCCCTCTAGCGGGGCAAGAGACCCAGTACTTC. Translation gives CASSISSPLAGQETQYF.